Listed below are T cell receptor beta chains from one sample, sequenced in a study of T cell changes during pregnancy in multiple sclerosis. Clones were sequenced by immunoSEQ multiplex PCR, and TCRdb holds only the in-frame ones, with some missing. The table shows 26,000 or so clones, with just over 90% occurring only once. This specimen consisted of CD8+ T cells from peripheral blood mononuclear cells, obtained before pregnancy. These receptors all come from a female donor with multiple sclerosis, enrolled in a pregnancy study. Each CDR3 is given with its conserved first and last residue. The D gene is left open where the match is weak. Clone size, where shown, is once, few, many, or a class for clones that have expanded.

>once|TRBV4-2|TRBJ1-2|.
CASSPHIWGGTGYTF
TGTGCCAGCAGCCCGCATATTTGGGGGGGGACGGGCTACACCTTC
>.|TRBV9|TRBJ2-7|TRBD1
CASSHRDSSYEQYF
TGTGCCAGCAGCCACCGGGACAGTTCCTACGAGCAGTACTTC
>.|TRBV2|TRBJ2-1|.
CASGGASYNEQFF
TGTGCCAGCGGCGGCGCCTCCTACAATGAGCAGTTCTTC
>.|TRBV4-2|TRBJ2-1|TRBD1
CASSQEAGQGNEQFF
TGTGCCAGCAGCCAAGAAGCAGGACAGGGGAATGAGCAGTTCTTC
>.|TRBV11-1|TRBJ2-7|.
CASSWGAYEQYF
TGTGCCAGCAGCTGGGGGGCCTACGAGCAGTACTTC
>.|TRBV5-1|TRBJ2-4|TRBD1
CASSLEGTGFSAKNIQYF
TGCGCCAGCAGCTTGGAAGGGACAGGGTTTTCGGCCAAAAACATTCAGTACTTC
>.|TRBV15|TRBJ2-1|TRBD2
CATSREGLAGDEQFF
TGTGCCACCAGCAGAGAGGGACTAGCGGGAGATGAGCAGTTCTTC
>.|TRBV7-9|TRBJ2-1|.
CASSHTAGSSYNEQFF
TGTGCCAGCAGCCACACGGCGGGGAGCTCCTACAATGAGCAGTTCTTC
>.|TRBV10-3|TRBJ2-7|TRBD1
CAISESGDRVEQYF
TGTGCCATCAGTGAGTCTGGGGACAGGGTTGAGCAGTACTTC
>.|TRBV5-4|TRBJ2-1|TRBD1
CASSLLGQGAGDEQFF
TGTGCCAGCAGCTTGTTGGGACAGGGGGCCGGGGATGAGCAGTTCTTC
>.|TRBV27|TRBJ2-7|.
CASSSPVSYEQYF
TGTGCCAGCAGTTCGCCAGTATCCTACGAGCAGTACTTC
>.|TRBV7-2|TRBJ2-7|.
CASSLYTYEQYF
TGTGCCAGCAGCTTATATACCTACGAGCAGTACTTC
>.|TRBV5-6|TRBJ1-1|.
CASSLGVGGWAEAFF
TGTGCCAGCAGCTTGGGGGTTGGGGGGTGGGCTGAAGCTTTCTTT
>.|TRBV5-6|TRBJ2-5|.
CASSLTIAVTFQETQYF
TGTGCCAGCAGCTTGACAATAGCGGTCACGTTCCAAGAGACCCAGTACTTC
>.|TRBV18|TRBJ2-5|TRBD2
CASSLGLAGAIEETQYF
TGTGCCAGCTCACTAGGACTAGCGGGAGCCATAGAAGAGACCCAGTACTTC
>.|TRBV14|TRBJ1-2|.
CASSHGAAYGYTF
TGTGCCAGCAGCCATGGAGCAGCGTATGGCTACACCTTC
>once|TRBV6-5|TRBJ2-7|TRBD1
CASSLLGQSSYEQYF
TGTGCCAGCAGTCTCTTGGGACAGTCCTCCTACGAGCAGTACTTC
>.|TRBV5-6|TRBJ1-4|TRBD1
CASSSGQSNEKLFF
TGTGCCAGCAGCTCGGGACAGTCTAATGAAAAACTGTTTTTT
>.|TRBV9|TRBJ1-1|.
CASSVNEGRMNTEAFF
TGTGCCAGCAGCGTAAATGAGGGCAGAATGAACACTGAAGCTTTCTTT
>.|TRBV27|TRBJ2-4|.
CASRGVLQNIQYF
TGTGCCAGCAGGGGAGTTTTGCAAAACATTCAGTACTTC
>.|TRBV4-3|TRBJ2-7|TRBD2
CASSQEFWGGDSYEQYF
TGCGCCAGCAGCCAAGAATTCTGGGGGGGGGACTCCTACGAGCAGTACTTC
>.|TRBV9|TRBJ1-1|.
CASSVGSGLNTEAFF
TGTGCCAGCAGCGTAGGTTCAGGGTTGAACACTGAAGCTTTCTTT
>.|TRBV5-4|TRBJ2-1|.
CASSLVLARNEQFF
TGTGCCAGCAGCTTGGTTCTAGCGAGGAATGAGCAGTTCTTC
>.|TRBV7-9|TRBJ2-4|.
CASSTLMGVQDIQYF
TGTGCCAGCAGCACCTTGATGGGAGTTCAAGACATTCAGTACTTC
>.|TRBV2|TRBJ1-5|.
CASSDTEDQPQHF
TGTGCCAGCAGTGACACCGAGGATCAGCCCCAGCATTTT
>.|TRBV30|TRBJ2-2|.
CAWSVTRVTGELFF
TGTGCCTGGAGTGTAACCAGGGTCACCGGGGAGCTGTTTTTT
>.|TRBV4-1|TRBJ1-2|TRBD1
CASSQEGSRGLFGYTF
TGCGCCAGCAGCCAAGAAGGATCCAGGGGGCTCTTTGGCTACACCTTC